This T cell receptor beta chain was found in a study of shared clonotypes between healthy human individuals. Findings of the study overall: The researchers took only blood, and tissue repertoires probably look different. The represented genetic and exposure-history diversity was limited by the small number of donors.

As regards this clone: The antigen is unknown.

The V gene end was trimmed by 1 base and the J gene end by 5 bases; junction bases not matched to a gene: 6. The CDR3 has 16 residues. CDR1 and CDR2 from the germline V gene are LNHNV and YYDKDF (reference sequence). Donors were Caucasian adults residing in Nashville, Tennessee, USA. For genomic DNA, unsorted samples relied on tens of millions of PBMCs. The protocol was immunoSEQ multiplex PCR, while the TCRdb copy is restricted to in-frame clones and leaves out a portion. This sample yields more than 400,000 clones, of which about 72% are seen a single time; around 12% belongs to the top ten. The sequenced sample was PBMCs. This receptor was obtained from a woman in her 40s in good health. Some clones in this sample may be carry-over from other donors' samples. The chain couples TRBV15 to TRBJ2-2, with TRBD2 matching 8 bases. The CDR3 protein is CATSRGGGRRTGELFF. CDR3 bases: TGTGCCACCAGCAGAGGAGGCGGGAGGAGGACCGGGGAGCTGTTTTTT.